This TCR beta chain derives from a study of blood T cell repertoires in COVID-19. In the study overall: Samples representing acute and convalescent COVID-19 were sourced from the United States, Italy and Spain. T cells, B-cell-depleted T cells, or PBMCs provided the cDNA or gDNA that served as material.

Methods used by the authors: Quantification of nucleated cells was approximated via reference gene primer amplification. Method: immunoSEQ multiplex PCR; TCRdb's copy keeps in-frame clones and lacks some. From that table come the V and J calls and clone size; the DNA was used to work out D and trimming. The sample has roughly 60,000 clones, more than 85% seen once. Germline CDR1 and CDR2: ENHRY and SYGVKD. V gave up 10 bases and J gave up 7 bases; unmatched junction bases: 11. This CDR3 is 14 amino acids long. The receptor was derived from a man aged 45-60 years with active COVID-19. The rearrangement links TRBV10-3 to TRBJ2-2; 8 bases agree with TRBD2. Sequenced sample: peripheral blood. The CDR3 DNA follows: TGTGCCACCGCCTTCGGGAGGGCTAACGGGGAGCTGTTTTTT. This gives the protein CATAFGRANGELFF.